A single sample is the source of the 4 T cell receptor beta chains below, sequenced in a study of long-term antiretroviral therapy in people with HIV (dated by TCRdb to about 2022). The immunoSEQ hsTCRB v3.0 assay was used at survey level resolution to sequence the TRB variable region. TCRdb obtained this table from immuneACCESS and retained in-frame rearrangements with V and J assigned. These tables miss some clones; where compared with another copy, unresolved V genes account for less than half of the shortfall, and the remainder is unexplained. Here the sample has about 20,000 clones; around four fifths occur a single time. Jointly, the top ten make up under 9.5% of the sample. Sequenced material: unsorted PBMCs, taken 1.2 years after starting antiretroviral therapy. Receptor source: a woman between 35 and 50 years old with HIV.

The chain employs TRBV30 and TRBJ1-1; D unresolved. V dropped 0 bases and J dropped 0 bases, with 11 bases sitting between them. The CDR3 runs to 15 residues. Germline assignment: CDR1 GTSNPN and CDR2 SVGIG (reference sequence). The CDR3 bases are TGTGCCTGGAGTGTTAGTATGGGTCTGAACACTGAAGCTTTCTTT. It translates to CAWSVSMGLNTEAFF.

The J gene is TRBJ1-2, the V gene TRBV15; no reliable D call. Germline assignment: CDR1 LNHNV and CDR2 YYDKDF (reference sequence). V dropped 1 base and J dropped 6 bases, with 6 bases sitting between them. CDR3 length: 12 amino acids. CDR3 DNA: TGTGCCACCAGCAGAGGGAGAGATGGCTACACCTTC. This sequence encodes CATSRGRDGYTF.

V and J are TRBV9 and TRBJ2-3, with 10 bases lining up with TRBD2. The trim removed 0 bases at V and 0 bases at J, leaving 10 bases unmatched. Germline V lookup: CDR1 SGDLS, CDR2 YYNGEE. This CDR3 comprises 19 residues. CDR3 in amino acids: CASSVANPGLAASTDTQYF. The CDR3 nucleotides are TGTGCCAGCAGCGTAGCTAACCCAGGACTAGCGGCTAGCACAGATACGCAGTATTTT. The full variable domain, its missing parts supplied by reference TRBV9 and TRBJ2-3, is DSGVTQTPKHLITATGQRVTLRCSPRSGDLSVYWYQQSLDQGLQFLIQYYNGEERAKGNILERFSAQQFPDLHSELNLSSLELGDSALYFCASSVANPGLAASTDTQYFGPGTRLTVL.

The chain combines TRBV25-1 with TRBJ1-1, with a tentative D call TRBD1 (6 bases). The CDR3 runs to 12 residues. The germline V and J ends were trimmed by 7 bases and 5 bases, with 11 bases remaining between them. Germline-derived CDR1 and CDR2 are MGHDK and SYGVNS. The chain's CDR3 is CASIPDRTEAFF. In DNA, the CDR3 is TGTGCCAGCATCCCGGACAGAACTGAAGCTTTCTTT.